This entry lists 9 T cell receptor beta chains sequenced from one sample in a study of shared T cell receptors in the human thymus. The protocol was immunoSEQ multiplex PCR, while the TCRdb copy is restricted to in-frame clones and leaves out a portion. Among hundreds of thousands of clones listed, 88% were seen once. The same data also contributed to another study, on human thymus T cells.

Sequenced material: thymocytes. Every receptor here comes from a boy in the first two years of life with a congenital heart defect.

This clone was seen once. This chain joins TRBV28 and TRBJ1-1; 7 nucleotides match TRBD1. V gave up 7 bases and J gave up 5 bases; unmatched junction bases: 7. The CDR3 is 13 amino acids. The germline V gene encodes CDR1 MDHEN and CDR2 SYDVKM. The CDR3 nucleotides read TGTGCCAGCACCTCAGGGGGAGAGACTGAAGCTTTCTTT. Translated: CASTSGGETEAFF.

CDR3: CASSLVPGLPDEQFF. CDR3 bases: TGTGCCAGCTCACTCGTCCCGGGACTGCCGGATGAGCAGTTCTTC. V is TRBV18 and J is TRBJ2-1; possible D gene TRBD2, 6 bases. The CDR3 contains 15 residues. CDR1 and CDR2 from the germline V gene are KGHSH and LQKENI. V was cut by 4 bases and J by 8 bases, with 18 bases left in between. The full variable domain, with the rest looked up from reference TRBV18 and TRBJ2-1, is NAGVMQNPRHLVRRRGQEARLRCSPMKGHSHVYWYRQLPEEGLKFMVYLQKENIIDESGMPKERFSAEFPKEGPSILRIQQVVRGDSAAYFCASSLVPGLPDEQFFGPGTRLTVL.

This clone was counted a single time. The V gene is TRBV30, the J gene TRBJ2-5; TRBD2 matches at 11 bases. The J call may be mistaken, given a closer DNA end match to TRBJ2-7. The CDR3 consists of 17 residues. Germline lookup yields CDR1 GTSNPN and CDR2 SVGIG (reference sequence). CDR3 sequence: CAWSLPYGTSGKYEQYF. The DNA for the CDR3 is TGTGCCTGGAGTCTCCCTTATGGGACTAGCGGAAAATACGAGCAGTACTTC.

The chain uses TRBV2 and TRBJ1-5; D call uncertain. With 8 bases removed from V and 4 bases from J, the gap between germline ends came to 9 bases. Per the germline V gene, CDR1 is SNHLY and CDR2 is FYNNEI. CDR3 length: 12 amino acids. The CDR3 sequence: CASRRLNQPQHF. CDR3 DNA: TGTGCCAGCCGGAGGTTAAATCAGCCCCAGCATTTT.

This clone came up once. The CDR3: CATRGGLYNEQFF. CDR3 sequence (DNA): TGTGCCACAAGGGGGGGTCTCTACAATGAGCAGTTCTTC. This chain joins TRBV28 and TRBJ2-1; D may be TRBD2 (7 bases). Per the germline V gene, CDR1 is MDHEN and CDR2 is SYDVKM. This CDR3 has 13 residues. V gave up 10 bases and J gave up 3 bases, with 13 bases separating them.

To note about this clone: At one end, the junction sequence differs from germline, possibly due to a read error. This chain links TRBV4-3 with TRBJ2-5; a possible D gene is TRBD2 (6 bases). CDR1 and CDR2 (germline): LGHNA, YSLEER. The CDR3 spans 13 residues. Here the CDR3 reads CASSQDRLESQYF. The DNA of the CDR3 is TGCGCCAGCAGCCAGGACCGACTAGAGAGCCAGTACTTC.

The chain employs TRBV14 and TRBJ2-1, with 8 bases identical to TRBD2. This CDR3 contains 18 residues. The germline gives CDR1 SGHDN, CDR2 FVKESK. The V and J ends lost 0 bases and 6 bases, in that order; junction bases with no gene match: 13. Written as DNA, the CDR3 is TGTGCCAGCAGCCAAGATGCGGCCGGAAGCGGGAGTGGCAATGAGCAGTTCTTC. Its protein product is CASSQDAAGSGSGNEQFF. Together with reference TRBV14 and TRBJ2-1, the CDR3 gives the full variable domain: EAGVTQFPSHSVIEKGQTVTLRCDPISGHDNLYWYRRVMGKEIKFLLHFVKESKQDESGMPNNRFLAERTGGTYSTLKVQPAELEDSGVYFCASSQDAAGSGSGNEQFFGPGTRLTVL.

The sample holds one count of this clone. CDR3: CASSVGTGTLDEKLFF. CDR3 in DNA: TGTGCCAGCAGTGTAGGGACAGGGACGTTGGATGAAAAACTGTTTTTT. This sequence joins TRBV6-1 and TRBJ1-4, with TRBD1 matching 9 bases. Germline V lookup: CDR1 MNHNS, CDR2 SASEGT. CDR3 size: 16 residues. V lost 4 bases, J lost 6 bases, and 9 bases stayed unmatched.

The gene calls are TRBV5-1 and TRBJ1-1; the match to TRBD1 covers 9 bases. The CDR3 is 15 residues long. Unmatched junction bases numbered 4, after V lost 4 bases and J lost 0 bases. Germline CDR1 reads SGHRS; CDR2 reads YFSETQ. Here the CDR3 DNA reads TGCGCCAGCAGCCCGGACAGGGGAATGAACACTGAAGCTTTCTTT. This codes for CASSPDRGMNTEAFF.